This T cell receptor beta chain is drawn from a study of response to subunit inactivated influenza vaccine. Notes on the study in general: Each seasonal flu vaccination may recruit only limited new T cells, authors suggested.

After removal of 6 bases from V and 8 bases from J, the junction contained 9 bases not matched to a gene. The length of the CDR3 is 14 residues. Germline V CDR1 and CDR2: MNHEY, SVGEGT. As regards this clonotype: No antigen is known for it.

TCRdb analysed the RT-PCR reads with MiXCR anew, one entry per CDR3 protein. The sample contains around 580,000 distinct CDR3 sequences, less than 15% of which appear only once. The gene calls are TRBV6-2 or TRBV6-3 and TRBJ2-3; 9 bases agree with TRBD2. This specimen was PBMCs from blood, taken 11 to 12 days after vaccination. This clonotype was sampled from a man over 45 who received an inactivated influenza vaccine. The CDR3 DNA reads as TGTGCCAGCAGGACCGGGACTAGCTACGGTACGCAGTATTTT. Translated: CASRTGTSYGTQYF.